The T cell receptor (beta chain) described here comes from a study of blood T cell repertoires in COVID-19. Turning to the study itself: T cells, B-cell-depleted T cells, or PBMCs supplied cDNA or gDNA.

Self-reported history from a screening survey and questionnaire set each donor's cohort. Germline V gives CDR1 SGHDT, CDR2 YYEEEE. The ends lost 6 bases at V and 5 bases at J; junction bases unmatched: 9. The length of the CDR3 is 14 residues. Per the authors' pipeline: Estimated nucleated cell counts came from reference gene primer amplification. Here immunoSEQ multiplex PCR was the method, and the copy in TCRdb shows in-frame clones only, minus some. That table supplies the V and J calls and clone size; D and trimming were determined from the DNA. The sample lists 160,000 or so clones, more than 75% occurring once. A few counts support this clone.

The TCR was taken from a middle-aged man who had recovered from COVID-19. Sample: PBMCs or T cells enriched from blood (not recorded which). The chain joins TRBV5-6 to TRBJ2-5; 8 bases are a match to TRBD1. The CDR3: CASTRTGPVETQYF. The CDR3 nucleotides are TGTGCCAGCACCCGGACAGGGCCGGTGGAGACCCAGTACTTC.